Following are 19 T cell receptor beta chains from one sample sequenced in a study of radiation and T cells in renal cell carcinoma. The sample's treatment: treatment-naive control, cytoreductive nephrectomy. Some clones are missing from TCRdb's copy, which holds only in-frame ones; the method was immunoSEQ multiplex PCR. The sample lists some 21,000 clones, roughly 53% occurring once. This sample comprised tumor tissue, obtained from a patient whose treatment was nephrectomy without radiotherapy. The origin of the receptors is a human donor with renal cell carcinoma.

This clone was found a few times. This chain joins TRBV29-1 and TRBJ2-2; 8 bases are shared with TRBD1. The CDR3 extends over 13 amino acids. V trimming: 6 bases; J trimming: 0 bases; junction bases outside the gene matches: 0. Germline V lookup: CDR1 SQVTM, CDR2 ANQGSEA. The CDR3 spells CSVDRANTGELFF. The CDR3 DNA reads as TGCAGCGTGGACAGGGCGAACACCGGGGAGCTGTTTTTT.

The J gene is TRBJ2-6, the V gene TRBV27, with D possibly TRBD1 on 6 matching bases. This CDR3 is built from 15 residues. CDR1 MNHEY and CDR2 SMNVEV come from the germline V gene (reference sequence). V was pared by 6 bases and J by 1 base, with 10 bases between. CDR3 protein: CASRGQSSGANVLTF. The CDR3 nucleotides are TGTGCCAGCAGAGGACAGTCGTCTGGGGCCAACGTCCTGACTTTC.

The J gene is TRBJ1-5, the V gene TRBV6-6; 7 nucleotides line up with TRBD1. This CDR3 has 16 amino acids. The J segment lost 0 bases and the V segment lost 0 bases, leaving 2 bases of the junction unmatched. CDR1 MNHNY and CDR2 SVGAGI come from the germline V gene (reference sequence). This CDR3 reads CASSYSGGYSNQPQHF. In DNA form, the CDR3 reads TGTGCCAGCAGTTACTCAGGGGGCTATAGCAATCAGCCCCAGCATTTT.

The rearrangement uses TRBV30 and TRBJ2-1; maybe TRBD2 (5 bases). The CDR3 covers 16 residues. V lost 0 bases, J lost 5 bases, and 17 bases lay in between. CDR1 and CDR2 from the germline V gene are GTSNPN and SVGIG (reference sequence). CDR3 DNA sequence: TGTGCCTGGAGTGTGCCAAACGGACTGATCGACAATGAGCAGTTCTTC. This encodes CAWSVPNGLIDNEQFF.

This clone is medium-sized by share. The V call is TRBV7-9, the J call TRBJ1-1; 10 bases fit TRBD1. Germline trimming cut 7 bases from V and 6 bases from J; bases unmatched to any gene: 5. This CDR3 spans 13 amino acids. Germline-derived CDR1 and CDR2 are SEHNR and FQNEAQ (reference sequence). CDR3 nucleotides: TGTGCCAGCAACCCGGGACAGGGGCCTGAAGCTTTCTTT. This encodes CASNPGQGPEAFF.

The J gene is TRBJ2-5, the V gene TRBV5-1; perhaps D is TRBD1 or TRBD2 (5 bases each). In germline, CDR1 is SGHRS, CDR2 YFSETQ. V lost 2 bases, J lost 4 bases, and 15 bases lay in between. The CDR3 is 15 residues long. The CDR3: CASSFSGLGGETQYF. CDR3 coding DNA: TGCGCCAGCAGCTTTTCCGGGCTTGGGGGAGAGACCCAGTACTTC.

The chain couples TRBV20-1 to TRBJ1-1; 7 bases line up with TRBD1. The CDR3 loop spans 10 amino acids. Germline-derived CDR1 and CDR2 are DFQATT and SNEGSKA (reference sequence). V lost 5 bases, J lost 11 bases, and 5 bases stayed unmatched. CDR3 loop: CSAYTGDAFF. The CDR3 DNA sequence: TGCAGTGCTTATACAGGGGATGCTTTCTTT.

This clone has just a few counts. The rearrangement joins TRBV4-3 to TRBJ2-1; 11 bases line up with TRBD2. Looked up from germline, CDR1 is LGHNA and CDR2 is YSLEER. V shed 1 base, J shed 2 bases, and the junction held 4 bases outside the gene matches. The CDR3 totals 17 residues. The CDR3 sequence: CASSQATSGVAYNEQFF. CDR3 coding DNA: TGCGCCAGCAGCCAAGCGACTAGCGGGGTAGCCTACAATGAGCAGTTCTTC.

This clone appeared a single time. The chain is built from TRBV7-3 and TRBJ2-1, with D tentatively TRBD2 (5 bases). Germline V gene lookup returns CDR1 SGHTA and CDR2 FQGTGA. This CDR3 is 16 amino acids long. Deletions cut 1 base from V and 2 bases from J, with 12 bases between. CDR3 protein: CASSLMGLAPYNEQFF. In DNA form, the CDR3 reads TGTGCCAGCAGCTTAATGGGTCTAGCCCCCTACAATGAGCAGTTCTTC.

This clone is judged medium-sized. V is TRBV10-3 and J is TRBJ1-2; no definite D call. V dropped 0 bases and J dropped 1 base, with 6 bases sitting between them. Germline loops: CDR1 ENHRY, CDR2 SYGVKD. CDR3 length equals 14 residues. CDR3 in DNA: TGTGCCATCAGTGAGTCTCCGGTTAACTATGGCTACACCTTC. Translated, it gives CAISESPVNYGYTF.

V and J are TRBV7-6 and TRBJ2-1; D ambiguous. The germline gives CDR1 SGHVS, CDR2 FNYEAQ. The CDR3 covers 13 residues. V lost 5 bases and J 2 bases, leaving 7 bases between the germline ends. CDR3 DNA: TGTGCCAGCAGCCCGACACCCTACAATGAGCAGTTCTTC. Protein product: CASSPTPYNEQFF. Complete variable domain (other parts from reference TRBV7-6 and TRBJ2-1): GAGVSQSPRYKVTKRGQDVALRCDPISGHVSLYWYRQALGQGPEFLTYFNYEAQQDKSGLPNDRFSAERPEGSISTLTIQRTEQRDSAMYRCASSPTPYNEQFFGPGTRLTVL.

This chain uses TRBV6-5 with TRBJ1-4; tentatively, D is TRBD1 (6 bases). The length of the CDR3 is 15 residues. CDR1 is MNHEY and CDR2 is SVGAGI in the germline V gene. V lost 1 base and J lost 7, with 13 bases in between. The chain's CDR3 is CASSYFRGPPEKLFF. The CDR3 DNA reads as TGTGCCAGCAGTTACTTCAGGGGACCGCCTGAAAAACTGTTTTTT.

The chain combines TRBV19 with TRBJ1-6; unclear D gene. V was shortened by 5 bases and J by 8 bases, with 7 bases between the two germline ends. The CDR3 spans 12 residues. CDR1 and CDR2 from the germline V gene are LNHDA and SQIVND (reference sequence). The CDR3 nucleotides are TGTGCCAGTAGTCTGGCCCATTCACCCCTCCACTTT. It is translated as CASSLAHSPLHF.

The V and J genes are TRBV5-5 and TRBJ2-5; TRBD1 matches 9 bases. The V segment lost 4 bases and the J segment 7 bases; nucleotides outside the gene matches: 8. The length of the CDR3 is 14 residues. Germline V gives CDR1 SGHKS, CDR2 YYEKEE (reference sequence). The CDR3 DNA reads as TGTGCCAGCAGCCGAGCGGGGACAGGGTGGACCCAGTACTTC. This sequence encodes CASSRAGTGWTQYF.

The chain joins TRBV5-1 to TRBJ2-2; D is possibly TRBD1 (6 bases). Deletions cut 4 bases from V and 6 bases from J, with 13 bases between. This CDR3 comprises 14 residues. Germline CDR1 is SGHRS and CDR2 is YFSETQ. The CDR3 is CASSPPQGSGELFF. In nucleotides, the CDR3 is TGCGCCAGCAGCCCTCCACAGGGATCCGGGGAGCTGTTTTTT.

The chain employs TRBV7-2 and TRBJ1-1; D is unclear. CDR3 length: 11 residues. Trimming left V 3 bases short and J 11 bases short, with 10 bases between. The germline V gene encodes CDR1 SGHTA and CDR2 FQGNSA. CDR3 bases: TGTGCCAGCAGCTTCGGCGCGGTGGCTTTCTTT. Translating gives CASSFGAVAFF. Filled out from reference TRBV7-2 and TRBJ1-1, the complete variable domain reads GAGVSQSPSNKVTEKGKDVELRCDPISGHTALYWYRQSLGQGLEFLIYFQGNSAPDKSGLPSDRFSAERTGGSVSTLTIQRTQQEDSAVYLCASSFGAVAFFGQGTRLTVV.

V is TRBV19 and J is TRBJ1-1; D gene unclear. The CDR3 loop spans 11 amino acids. The V end was cut by 9 bases, the J end by 1 base, with 6 bases between. Germline V gene data show CDR1 as LNHDA and CDR2 as SQIVND (reference sequence). The CDR3 is CASRGNTEAFF. The CDR3 bases are TGTGCCAGCCGGGGGAACACTGAAGCTTTCTTT.

This clone was seen a handful of times. The chain employs TRBV9 and TRBJ2-5; 8 bases are shared with TRBD1. V lost 4 bases, J lost 1 base, and 9 bases stayed unmatched. Per the germline V gene, CDR1 is SGDLS and CDR2 is YYNGEE. The CDR3 contains 16 residues. CDR3 DNA: TGTGCCAGCAGCTCGCGGACAGGGACCCCCCAAGAGACCCAGTACTTC. Its translation: CASSSRTGTPQETQYF. Full variable domain (outside the CDR3, taken from reference TRBV9 and TRBJ2-5): DSGVTQTPKHLITATGQRVTLRCSPRSGDLSVYWYQQSLDQGLQFLIQYYNGEERAKGNILERFSAQQFPDLHSELNLSSLELGDSALYFCASSSRTGTPQETQYFGPGTRLLVL.

The rearrangement links TRBV6-5 to TRBJ1-3, with D possibly TRBD1 on 5 matching bases. The germline gives CDR1 MNHEY, CDR2 SVGAGI. Between the trimmed V and J ends, which lost 7 bases and 9 bases, there was a span of 16 bases. CDR3 length: 13 amino acids. Written as DNA, the CDR3 is TGTGCCAGCACCTTAACGGGGGGAGGCACCATATATTTT. Translating gives CASTLTGGGTIYF.